The clone carrying this TCR beta chain was recorded only once. Its specificity is not known. The record originates from a study of somatic mutations in cytotoxic T cells in rheumatoid arthritis. As for the study in general: Several of the V beta antibody-stained T-cell populations were flow-sorted at nearly 100% purity; V beta1+ cells were among them and were sequenced for TCRB.

Assay used: immunoSEQ multiplex PCR; TCRdb lists only in-frame clones, some missing. The sample carries 6,700 or so clones, roughly three quarters recorded once. This CDR3 spans 13 amino acids. Germline V gene sequence: CDR1 MNHNS, CDR2 SASEGT. Deletions cut 2 bases from V and 3 bases from J, with 4 bases between. Study-wide results and limits: There was no knowledge of the antigen targets of the expanded CD8+ clones. Between rheumatoid arthritis patients and age-matched healthy controls, CD8+ T-cell clonality showed no significant difference.

The sequenced material came from CD8+ T cells sorted from blood. This clonotype was sampled from a man between 35 and 55 years old in good health. The chain employs TRBV6-1 and TRBJ1-4; D ambiguous. CDR3 amino acids: CASSESANEKLFF. DNA of the CDR3: TGTGCCAGCAGTGAATCAGCTAATGAAAAACTGTTTTTT.